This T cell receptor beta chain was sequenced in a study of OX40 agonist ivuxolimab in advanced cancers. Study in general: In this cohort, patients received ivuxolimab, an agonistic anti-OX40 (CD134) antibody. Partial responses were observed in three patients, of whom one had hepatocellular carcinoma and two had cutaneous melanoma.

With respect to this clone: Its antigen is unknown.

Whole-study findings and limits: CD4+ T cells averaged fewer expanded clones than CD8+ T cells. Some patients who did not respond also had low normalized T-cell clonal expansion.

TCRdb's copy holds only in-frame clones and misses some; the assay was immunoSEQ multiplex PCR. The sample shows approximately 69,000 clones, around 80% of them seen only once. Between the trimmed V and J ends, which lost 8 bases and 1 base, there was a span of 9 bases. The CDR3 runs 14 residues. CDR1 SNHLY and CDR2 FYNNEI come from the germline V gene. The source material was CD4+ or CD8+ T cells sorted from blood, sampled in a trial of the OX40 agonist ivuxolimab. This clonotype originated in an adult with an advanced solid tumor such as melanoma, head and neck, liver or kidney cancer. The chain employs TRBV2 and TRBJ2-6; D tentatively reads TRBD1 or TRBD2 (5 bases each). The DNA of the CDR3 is TGTGCCAGCTCGAGGGGTTCTGGGGCCAACGTCCTGACTTTC. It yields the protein CASSRGSGANVLTF.